Each of the 22 T cell receptor beta chains below was sequenced from the same sample in a study of PD-L1 blockade in urothelial cancer. The assay was immunoSEQ multiplex PCR, and TCRdb's table has in-frame clones only and misses some. The sample yields roughly 50,000 clones, more than 80% seen once. Time point noted: peripheral blood 6 weeks after treatment start. The specimen was PBMCs, collected around atezolizumab (anti-PD-L1) treatment. Receptors were obtained from a man aged 70 or older with urothelial cancer.

The chain uses TRBV28 and TRBJ2-7; perhaps TRBD1 as D (6 bases). Per the germline V gene, CDR1 is MDHEN and CDR2 is SYDVKM. This CDR3 spans 15 amino acids. Trimming cost V 5 bases and J 4 bases, with 18 bases left between them. CDR3 loop: CASSLPGDFSYEQYF. The CDR3 coding sequence is TGTGCCAGCAGTCTCCCAGGGGATTTTTCGTACGAGCAGTACTTC.

The chain combines TRBV2 with TRBJ2-1; D might be TRBD1 (6 bases). Germline V gene sequence: CDR1 SNHLY, CDR2 FYNNEI. V gave up 4 bases and J gave up 6 bases, with 13 bases separating them. The CDR3 has 14 amino acids. This CDR3 is CASSARQALNEQFF. The CDR3 coding sequence is TGTGCCAGCAGTGCTCGACAGGCCCTCAATGAGCAGTTCTTC.

The chain is built from TRBV7-6 and TRBJ1-1; 8 bases align to TRBD1. Trimming removed 5 bases from V and 6 bases from J; junction bases left unmatched: 2. Germline CDR1 SGHVS, CDR2 FNYEAQ. The CDR3 contains 12 residues. In nucleotides, the CDR3 is TGTGCCAGCAGCGGACAGGGCTCTGAAGCTTTCTTT. Amino acid sequence: CASSGQGSEAFF.

The rearrangement joins TRBV7-8 to TRBJ2-7; TRBD2 agrees at 9 bases. This CDR3 spans 15 amino acids. With 2 bases clipped from V and 2 bases from J, the junction kept 4 bases outside the gene matches. Germline assignment: CDR1 SGHVS and CDR2 FQNEAQ. The CDR3 DNA follows: TGTGCCAGCAGCTTATTAGCGGGAGTTACCTACGAGCAGTACTTC. This sequence encodes CASSLLAGVTYEQYF.

The chain has TRBV18 and TRBJ2-3; 9 bases agree with TRBD2. The CDR3 spans 14 residues. V shed 2 bases, J shed 5 bases, and the junction held 2 bases outside the gene matches. CDR1 is KGHSH, CDR2 LQKENI, per germline. The CDR3 coding sequence is TGTGCCAGCTCACCAGGACTAGCGAGAGATACGCAGTATTTT. It encodes CASSPGLARDTQYF.

A few counts support this clone. V and J are TRBV29-1 and TRBJ2-7; TRBD1 matches at 7 bases. CDR1 and CDR2 (germline): SQVTM, ANQGSEA. Trimming took 6 bases from V and 3 from J; bases not matched to a gene: 5. CDR3 length equals 12 residues. The CDR3 region has the DNA TGCAGCGTAGGGGGCGCCGACTACGAGCAGTACTTC. It encodes CSVGGADYEQYF.

This clone was counted once. V and J are TRBV5-1 and TRBJ2-4; 7 nucleotides line up with TRBD1. Trimming cost V 4 bases and J 10 bases; bases outside gene matches: 14. The CDR3 consists of 15 residues. Looked up from germline, CDR1 is SGHRS and CDR2 is YFSETQ. The CDR3 region has the DNA TGCGCCAGCAGCCTAGGACCCCGGGACAGCGTGATTCAGTACTTC. Amino acids: CASSLGPRDSVIQYF. The variable domain in full, with the rest retrieved from reference TRBV5-1 and TRBJ2-4, is KAGVTQTPRYLIKTRGQQVTLSCSPISGHRSVSWYQQTPGQGLQFLFEYFSETQRNKGNFPGRFSGRQFSNSRSEMNVSTLELGDSALYLCASSLGPRDSVIQYFGAGTRLSVL.

This clone has only a few counts. This sequence joins TRBV9 and TRBJ1-3; 7 bases are a match to TRBD1. Looked up from germline, CDR1 is SGDLS and CDR2 is YYNGEE. The CDR3 runs to 14 residues. The J segment lost 2 bases and the V segment lost 2 bases, leaving 1 base of the junction unmatched. CDR3 in amino acids: CASSVGTAGNTIYF. The DNA for the CDR3 is TGTGCCAGCAGCGTCGGGACAGCTGGAAACACCATATATTTT.

The chain carries TRBV5-1 and TRBJ2-1; 7 bases are shared with TRBD2. Trimming removed 4 bases from V and 6 bases from J; junction bases left unmatched: 7. There are 14 residues in the CDR3. CDR1 is SGHRS, CDR2 YFSETQ, per germline. The CDR3 sequence: CASSGEREVNEQFF. CDR3 DNA sequence: TGCGCCAGCAGCGGAGAGCGGGAAGTCAATGAGCAGTTCTTC.

The V and J genes are TRBV19 and TRBJ2-5; 10 bases agree with TRBD1. The CDR3 totals 15 residues. Germline loops: CDR1 LNHDA, CDR2 SQIVND (reference sequence). V dropped 6 bases and J dropped 6; count of bases not matched to a gene: 10. CDR3 bases: TGTGCCAGTAGCCGGAGACAGGGGGCTTGGCAGACCCAGTACTTC. It codes for CASSRRQGAWQTQYF.

The sample holds a few counts of this clone. This chain uses TRBV6-1 with TRBJ2-6; 7 bases are shared with TRBD2. CDR3 size: 18 residues. V dropped 2 bases and J dropped 0; count of bases not matched to a gene: 7. Germline values: CDR1 MNHNS, CDR2 SASEGT. In DNA form, the CDR3 reads TGTGCCAGCAGTGAATCGGACGGGGGGACCTCTGGGGCCAACGTCCTGACTTTC. This gives the protein CASSESDGGTSGANVLTF.

Only a few counts were recorded for this clone. The chain employs TRBV6-5 and TRBJ1-2; D not resolved. Trimming left V 2 bases short and J 1 base short, with 8 bases between. The CDR3 loop spans 14 amino acids. Per the germline V gene, CDR1 is MNHEY and CDR2 is SVGAGI. CDR3 DNA: TGTGCCAGCAGTTACGGGCAGAGTAACTATGGCTACACCTTC. Amino acid sequence: CASSYGQSNYGYTF.

With regard to this clone: The junction departs from the called germline gene at one end, perhaps through a read error. This chain joins TRBV10-1 and TRBJ2-7; 9 bases align to TRBD1. This CDR3 has 13 amino acids. Germline V gives CDR1 WNHNN, CDR2 SYGVQD (reference sequence). The CDR3 DNA reads TGCGCCAGCAGTGAGTCGGGGGACAGGGACTTGAACTTC. This sequence encodes CASSESGDRDLNF.

The V gene is TRBV9, the J gene TRBJ2-7; 14 positions agree with TRBD2. Germline V gene lookup returns CDR1 SGDLS and CDR2 YYNGEE. V shed 4 bases, J shed 5 bases, and the junction held 11 bases outside the gene matches. The CDR3 runs to 17 residues. The CDR3 protein is CASSRTSGRSRIHEQYF. In nucleotides, the CDR3 is TGTGCCAGCAGCCGGACTAGCGGGAGGTCCCGGATCCACGAGCAGTACTTC.

This clone ranks as medium-sized (0.01 to 0.1%). The chain is built from TRBV7-3 and TRBJ1-1; tentatively, D is TRBD1 (6 bases). The CDR3 runs to 19 residues. CDR1 and CDR2 (germline): SGHTA, FQGTGA. The ends were cut back, 0 bases at V and 2 bases at J, with 22 bases in the middle. The CDR3 bases are TGTGCCAGCAGCTTAACGGAGAGATTCGGGACATGGCCTAACACTGAAGCTTTCTTT. It encodes CASSLTERFGTWPNTEAFF.

The chain employs TRBV2 and TRBJ2-2; 7 nucleotides agree with TRBD2. The CDR3 contains 15 residues. The ends lost 7 bases at V and 2 bases at J; junction bases unmatched: 7. The V gene's germline CDR1 is SNHLY and CDR2 FYNNEI. CDR3 residues: CASTSLAVNTGELFF. In nucleotides, the CDR3 is TGTGCCAGCACCTCCCTAGCGGTCAACACCGGGGAGCTGTTTTTT.

The J gene is TRBJ2-7, the V gene TRBV2, with TRBD2 identical over 9 bases. The CDR3 totals 13 residues. Germline V gene sequence: CDR1 SNHLY, CDR2 FYNNEI. V shed 7 bases, J shed 2 bases, and the junction held 3 bases outside the gene matches. The CDR3 coding sequence is TGTGCCAGCAACCAGCGGGAGGCCTACGAGCAGTACTTC. Residues: CASNQREAYEQYF.

CDR3 in amino acids: CASSHPAGGETQYF. CDR3 coding DNA: TGTGCCAGCAGCCACCCGGCGGGGGGAGAGACCCAGTACTTC. The rearrangement joins TRBV5-4 to TRBJ2-5, with TRBD2 matching 8 bases. Trimming at V came to 4 bases and at J to 4 bases, leaving 6 bases not matched to a gene. The CDR3 sequence is 14 residues long. Germline assignment: CDR1 SGHNT and CDR2 YYREEE (reference sequence).

The gene calls are TRBV6-1 and TRBJ1-5; D may be TRBD1 (5 bases). CDR1 and CDR2 from the germline V gene are MNHNS and SASEGT. CDR3 length: 15 residues. The V end lost 2 bases, the J end lost 0 bases, and 8 bases lay between the germline ends. The CDR3 is CASSESGASNQPQHF. Written as DNA, the CDR3 is TGTGCCAGCAGTGAAAGTGGGGCTAGCAATCAGCCCCAGCATTTT.

The table lists this clone with a count of one. The J gene is TRBJ2-7, the V gene TRBV2; D remains ambiguous. Germline V gives CDR1 SNHLY, CDR2 FYNNEI. V was pared by 2 bases and J by 6 bases, with 5 bases between. The CDR3 loop spans 11 amino acids. In DNA, the CDR3 is TGTGCCAGCAGTGAAATCATCGAGCAGTACTTC. Amino acids: CASSEIIEQYF.

The V gene is TRBV5-6, the J gene TRBJ2-5; weak D call: TRBD1 (5 bases). Germline CDR1 is SGHDT and CDR2 is YYEEEE. The length of the CDR3 is 14 residues. Trimming left V 0 bases short and J 4 bases short, with 10 bases between. CDR3 amino acids: CASSLGGSRETQYF. As DNA, the CDR3 is TGTGCCAGCAGCTTGGGGGGCAGTAGAGAGACCCAGTACTTC. Looking up the rest from reference TRBV5-6 and TRBJ2-5 gives the full variable domain: DAGVTQSPTHLIKTRGQQVTLRCSPKSGHDTVSWYQQALGQGPQFIFQYYEEEERQRGNFPDRFSGHQFPNYSSELNVNALLLGDSALYLCASSLGGSRETQYFGPGTRLLVL.

This clone was seen more than once but under ten times. The V gene is TRBV28, the J gene TRBJ2-1; 9 bases fit TRBD1. CDR1 and CDR2 (germline): MDHEN, SYDVKM. Trimming removed 4 bases from V and 2 bases from J; junction bases left unmatched: 12. The CDR3 totals 18 residues. CDR3 protein: CASSSRIRDRGTYNEQFF. The DNA for the CDR3 is TGTGCCAGCAGTTCCCGTATCCGCGACAGGGGGACCTACAATGAGCAGTTCTTC.